These 11 T cell receptor beta chains came from one sample sequenced in a study of cytomegalovirus exposure and HLA in healthy donors. 60 Vbeta and 13 Jbeta primers were used in PCR. TCRdb's table, derived via immunoSEQ multiplex PCR, lists solely in-frame clones and lacks some. The table records tens of thousands of clones, roughly two thirds of them present only once. Material: PBMCs. The receptors derive from a man aged 60-69 years in good health and CMV-seropositive.

The rearrangement links TRBV18 to TRBJ2-5; D gene unclear. The CDR3 extends over 11 amino acids. V dropped 6 bases and J dropped 5 bases, with 7 bases sitting between them. Germline V gene sequence: CDR1 KGHSH, CDR2 LQKENI. The CDR3 region is CASSRQETQYF. The CDR3 DNA reads as TGTGCCAGCTCCCGTCAGGAGACCCAGTACTTC.

The chain joins TRBV6-6 to TRBJ1-1; no clear D gene. The CDR3 is 15 amino acids. Trimming left V 2 bases short and J 4 bases short, with 14 bases between. The germline gives CDR1 MNHNY, CDR2 SVGAGI (reference sequence). CDR3 sequence reads: CASSYDRVIGTEAFF. In nucleotides, the CDR3 is TGTGCCAGCAGTTACGATCGGGTGATAGGCACTGAAGCTTTCTTT.

The J gene is TRBJ2-3, the V gene TRBV27, with 7 bases lining up with TRBD1. The ends lost 6 bases at V and 7 bases at J; junction bases unmatched: 10. This CDR3 is built from 14 residues. Germline CDR1 is MNHEY and CDR2 is SMNVEV (reference sequence). The CDR3 DNA follows: TGTGCCAGCAGACAGACAGGGAATGTAAATACGCAGTATTTT. Translated, it gives CASRQTGNVNTQYF.

The rearrangement joins TRBV5-4 to TRBJ1-1; 8 bases line up with TRBD1. The length of the CDR3 is 13 residues. With V trimmed by 4 bases and J by 8 bases, 7 bases remained unmatched. Per germline, CDR1 SGHNT and CDR2 YYREEE (reference sequence). Here the CDR3 reads CASSPGQVKEAFF. Written as DNA, the CDR3 is TGTGCCAGCAGCCCGGGACAGGTCAAAGAAGCTTTCTTT.

The chain combines TRBV6-5 with TRBJ2-1; the D gene is possibly TRBD1 (5 bases). Trimming shortened V by 0 bases and J by 0 bases, and 9 bases separated the two germline ends. Germline V gene data show CDR1 as MNHEY and CDR2 as SVGAGI. This CDR3 spans 16 amino acids. CDR3 nucleotides: TGTGCCAGCAGTTACTCGGCGGACAACTCCTACAATGAGCAGTTCTTC. This encodes CASSYSADNSYNEQFF.

The chain joins TRBV5-1 to TRBJ2-5; D not resolved. V was shortened by 7 bases and J by 4 bases, with 14 bases between the two germline ends. The CDR3 spans 13 residues. Germline V gives CDR1 SGHRS, CDR2 YFSETQ. CDR3 nucleotide sequence: TGCGCCAGCCTACCCCTTCCCGGAGAGACCCAGTACTTC. It is translated as CASLPLPGETQYF.

This clone was recorded only once. This chain connects TRBV11-2 to TRBJ2-5, with a tentative D call TRBD2 (7 bases). Germline V gene data show CDR1 as SGHAT and CDR2 as FQNNGV. The germline V and J ends were trimmed by 2 bases and 2 bases, with 18 bases remaining between them. The CDR3 extends over 17 amino acids. CDR3 loop: CASSLLRGAPLQETQYF. In DNA, the CDR3 is TGTGCCAGCAGCTTACTTCGGGGGGCTCCCTTACAAGAGACCCAGTACTTC.

The V gene is TRBV4-1, the J gene TRBJ2-2, with 9 bases fitting TRBD1. From germline, CDR1 is MGHRA and CDR2 YSYEKL. CDR3 length: 16 residues. V dropped 1 base and J dropped 4; count of bases not matched to a gene: 4. For the CDR3, the DNA is TGCGCCAGCAGCCAAGTAACAGGGGGCTTCACCGGGGAGCTGTTTTTT. Its protein is CASSQVTGGFTGELFF.

In this sample, this clone turned up a few times. The chain carries TRBV9 and TRBJ2-5; 11 nucleotides line up with TRBD2. V lost 4 bases to trimming and J lost 0 bases; unmatched junction nucleotides: 5. This CDR3 region has 16 residues. Germline V gene sequence: CDR1 SGDLS, CDR2 YYNGEE. The CDR3 region has the DNA TGTGCCAGCAGCCAAGGACTAGCGGGCTACCAAGAGACCCAGTACTTC. Protein sequence: CASSQGLAGYQETQYF.

This clone was recorded a few times. The V and J genes are TRBV13 and TRBJ2-1; weak D call: TRBD2 (6 bases). CDR1 and CDR2 (germline): PRHDT, FYEKMQ (reference sequence). CDR3 length equals 14 residues. The germline V and J ends were trimmed by 5 bases and 7 bases, with 15 bases remaining between them. CDR3 loop: CASSPGTFDNEQFF. In nucleotides, the CDR3 is TGTGCCAGCAGCCCCGGGACTTTTGATAATGAGCAGTTCTTC.

The chain carries TRBV23-1 and TRBJ1-5, with 11 bases identical to TRBD1. TRBV23-1 is annotated as an ORF whose role is uncertain. There are 12 residues in the CDR3. Losses at the gene ends were 10 bases for V and 8 bases for J; bases not matched to a gene: 4. The CDR3 DNA reads as TGCGCCACCCGGACAGGGGGCGAGCCCCAGCATTTT. This gives the protein CATRTGGEPQHF.